One sample yielded the 3 T cell receptor beta chains listed below, sequenced in a study. One entry per CDR3 protein, called by TCRdb with MiXCR from the RT-PCR reads. Altogether roughly 6,000 distinct CDR3 sequences are present, 90% to 95% being singletons, with the ten largest covering 6.5% to 8.5%. The sequenced sample was memory CD4+ T cells from blood. The receptors here all came from a female donor in good health, serving as a healthy control.

Details on this clonotype: This beta chain is an off-target read within a library intended for alpha chains, so its frequency means little. The V gene is TRBV9, the J gene TRBJ2-5, with 7 bases matching TRBD1. V lost 1 base to trimming and J lost 5 bases; unmatched junction nucleotides: 11. The CDR3 contains 16 residues. Germline-derived CDR1 and CDR2 are SGDLS and YYNGEE. In nucleotides, the CDR3 is TGTGCCAGCAGCGTATCGCAACAGGGGACGGGGGAGACCCAGTACTTC. Its translation is CASSVSQQGTGETQYF.

Details on this clonotype: Being off target in a library aimed at alpha chains, this beta chain has a size of little meaning. The chain is built from TRBV7-2 and TRBJ2-1, with TRBD2 identical over 9 bases. The J segment lost 4 bases and the V segment lost 3 bases, leaving 10 bases of the junction unmatched. The CDR3 is 17 amino acids. Germline V gene data show CDR1 as SGHTA and CDR2 as FQGNSA. The DNA for the CDR3 is TGTGCCAGCAGCTTCGCGCTGACTAGCGGCTTATACAATGAGCAGTTCTTC. This gives the protein CASSFALTSGLYNEQFF.

For this clonotype: The library was prepared for alpha chains; this beta chain is a stray read, so its frequency means little. This chain joins TRBV15 and TRBJ2-7, with D possibly being TRBD2 (6 bases). CDR3 length equals 13 residues. Per germline, CDR1 LNHNV and CDR2 YYDKDF (reference sequence). V lost 0 bases and J lost 4, with 7 bases in between. The CDR3 protein is CATSRDGGYEQYF. The DNA of the CDR3 is TGTGCCACCAGCAGAGATGGAGGGTACGAGCAGTACTTC.